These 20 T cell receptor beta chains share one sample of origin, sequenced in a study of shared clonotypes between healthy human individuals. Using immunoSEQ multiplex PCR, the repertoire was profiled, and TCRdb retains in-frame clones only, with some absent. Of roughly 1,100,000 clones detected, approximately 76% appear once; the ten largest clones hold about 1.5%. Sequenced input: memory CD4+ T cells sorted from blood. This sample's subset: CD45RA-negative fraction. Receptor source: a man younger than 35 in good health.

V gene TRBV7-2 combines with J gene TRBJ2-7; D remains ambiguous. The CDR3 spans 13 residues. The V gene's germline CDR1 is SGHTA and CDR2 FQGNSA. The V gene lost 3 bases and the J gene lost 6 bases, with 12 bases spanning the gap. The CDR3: CASSFRELSEQYF. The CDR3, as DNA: TGTGCCAGCAGCTTTAGGGAATTAAGCGAGCAGTACTTC. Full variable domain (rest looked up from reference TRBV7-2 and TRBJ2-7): GAGVSQSPSNKVTEKGKDVELRCDPISGHTALYWYRQSLGQGLEFLIYFQGNSAPDKSGLPSDRFSAERTGGSVSTLTIQRTQQEDSAVYLCASSFRELSEQYFGPGTRLTVT.

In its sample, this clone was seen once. The CDR3 loop is CATSRGLGGTGDFRNQPQHF. CDR3 DNA: TGTGCCACCAGCAGAGGGTTGGGGGGGACAGGAGATTTTAGGAATCAGCCCCAGCATTTT. The rearrangement uses TRBV15 and TRBJ1-5; 8 bases match TRBD1. V was clipped by 1 base and J by 4 bases; unmatched bases: 18. Germline assignment: CDR1 LNHNV and CDR2 YYDKDF (reference sequence). This CDR3 spans 20 amino acids.

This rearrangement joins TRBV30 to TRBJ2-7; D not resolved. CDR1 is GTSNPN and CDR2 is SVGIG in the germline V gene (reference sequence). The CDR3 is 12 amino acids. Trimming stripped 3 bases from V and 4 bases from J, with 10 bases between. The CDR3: CAWSLVRYEQYF. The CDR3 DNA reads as TGTGCCTGGAGCTTAGTGCGTTACGAGCAGTACTTC.

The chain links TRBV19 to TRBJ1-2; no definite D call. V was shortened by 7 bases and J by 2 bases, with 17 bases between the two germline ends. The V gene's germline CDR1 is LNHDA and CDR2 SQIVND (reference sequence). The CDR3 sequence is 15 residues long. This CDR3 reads CASTLDGNGNYGYTF. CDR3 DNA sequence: TGTGCCAGTACCTTGGACGGGAACGGGAACTATGGCTACACCTTC.

This chain's CDR3 is CASSSGYGYTF. The CDR3 DNA sequence: TGTGCCAGCAGCAGCGGCTATGGCTACACCTTC. The genes are TRBV7-8 and TRBJ1-2; D gene uncertain. The CDR3 is 11 residues long. V was trimmed by 5 bases and J by 4 bases, leaving 5 bases between them. Germline CDR1 reads SGHVS; CDR2 reads FQNEAQ.

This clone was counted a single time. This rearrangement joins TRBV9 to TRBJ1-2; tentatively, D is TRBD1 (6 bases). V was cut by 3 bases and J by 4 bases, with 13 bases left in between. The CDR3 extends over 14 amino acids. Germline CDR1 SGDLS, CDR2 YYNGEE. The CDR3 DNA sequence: TGTGCCAGCAGCGCTAACTGGGGGCTCTATGGCTACACCTTC. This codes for CASSANWGLYGYTF.

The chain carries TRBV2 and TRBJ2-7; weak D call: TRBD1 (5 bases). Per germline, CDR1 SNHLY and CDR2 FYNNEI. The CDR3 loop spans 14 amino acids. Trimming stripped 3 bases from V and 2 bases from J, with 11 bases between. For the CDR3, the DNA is TGTGCCAGCAGTGAGCAGGGAAGCACCTACGAGCAGTACTTC. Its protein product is CASSEQGSTYEQYF.

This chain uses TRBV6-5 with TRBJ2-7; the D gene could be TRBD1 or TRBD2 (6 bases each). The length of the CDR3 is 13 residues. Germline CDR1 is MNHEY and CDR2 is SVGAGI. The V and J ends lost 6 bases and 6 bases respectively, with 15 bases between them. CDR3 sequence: CASSQLTGAEQYF. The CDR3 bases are TGTGCCAGCAGCCAATTAACGGGGGCCGAGCAGTACTTC.

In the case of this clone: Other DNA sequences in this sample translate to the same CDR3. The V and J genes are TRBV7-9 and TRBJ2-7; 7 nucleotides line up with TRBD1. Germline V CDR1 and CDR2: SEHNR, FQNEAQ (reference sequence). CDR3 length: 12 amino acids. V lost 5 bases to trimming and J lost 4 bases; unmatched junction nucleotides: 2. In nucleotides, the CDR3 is TGTGCCAGCAGCCTGACAGGGTACGAGCAGTACTTC. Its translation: CASSLTGYEQYF.

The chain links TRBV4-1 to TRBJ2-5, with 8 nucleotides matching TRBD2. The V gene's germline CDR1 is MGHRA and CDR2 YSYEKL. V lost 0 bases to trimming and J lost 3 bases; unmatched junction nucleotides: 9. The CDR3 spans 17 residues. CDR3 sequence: CASSQELGTSEKETQYF. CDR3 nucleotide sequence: TGCGCCAGCAGCCAAGAATTGGGGACTAGTGAAAAAGAGACCCAGTACTTC.

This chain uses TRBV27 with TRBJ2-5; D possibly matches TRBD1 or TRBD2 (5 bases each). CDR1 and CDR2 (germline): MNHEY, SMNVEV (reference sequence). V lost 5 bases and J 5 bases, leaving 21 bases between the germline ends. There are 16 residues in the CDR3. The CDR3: CASSTTAGASRETQYF. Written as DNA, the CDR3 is TGTGCCAGCAGTACCACCGCCGGGGCTTCGAGGGAGACCCAGTACTTC.

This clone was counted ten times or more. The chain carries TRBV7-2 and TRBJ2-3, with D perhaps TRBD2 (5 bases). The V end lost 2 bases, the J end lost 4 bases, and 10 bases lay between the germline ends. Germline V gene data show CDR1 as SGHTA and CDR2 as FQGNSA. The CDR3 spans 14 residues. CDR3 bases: TGTGCCAGCAGCTTAAGTAGCGTGGCAGATACGCAGTATTTT. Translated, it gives CASSLSSVADTQYF.

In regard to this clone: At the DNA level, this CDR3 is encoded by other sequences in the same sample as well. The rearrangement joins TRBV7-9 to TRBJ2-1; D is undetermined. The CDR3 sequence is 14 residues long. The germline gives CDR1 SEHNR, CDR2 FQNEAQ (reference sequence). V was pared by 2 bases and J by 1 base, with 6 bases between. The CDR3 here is CASSLSVSYNEQFF. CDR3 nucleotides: TGTGCCAGCAGCTTAAGCGTGTCCTACAATGAGCAGTTCTTC. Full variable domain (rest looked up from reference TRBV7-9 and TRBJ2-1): DTGVSQNPRHKITKRGQNVTFRCDPISEHNRLYWYRQTLGQGPEFLTYFQNEAQLEKSRLLSDRFSAERPKGSFSTLEIQRTEQGDSAMYLCASSLSVSYNEQFFGPGTRLTVL.

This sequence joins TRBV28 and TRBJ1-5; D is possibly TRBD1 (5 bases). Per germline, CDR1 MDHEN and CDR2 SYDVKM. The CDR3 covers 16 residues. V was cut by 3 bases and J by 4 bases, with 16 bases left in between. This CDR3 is CASSLTGRQLNQPQHF. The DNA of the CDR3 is TGTGCCAGCAGTTTGACGGGTAGACAGCTAAATCAGCCCCAGCATTTT.

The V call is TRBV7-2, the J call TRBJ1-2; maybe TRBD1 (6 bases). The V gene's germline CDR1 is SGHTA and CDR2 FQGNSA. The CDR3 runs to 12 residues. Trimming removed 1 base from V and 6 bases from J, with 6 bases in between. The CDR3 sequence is CASSLEGDGYTF. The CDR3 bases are TGTGCCAGCAGCTTAGAGGGGGATGGCTACACCTTC.

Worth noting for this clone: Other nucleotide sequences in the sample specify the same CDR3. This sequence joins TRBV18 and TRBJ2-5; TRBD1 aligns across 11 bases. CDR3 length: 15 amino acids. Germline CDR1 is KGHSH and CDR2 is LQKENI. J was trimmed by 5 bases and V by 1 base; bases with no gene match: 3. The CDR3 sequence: CASSPRTGGEETQYF. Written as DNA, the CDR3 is TGTGCCAGCTCACCACGGACAGGGGGCGAGGAGACCCAGTACTTC.

The CDR3 nucleotides are TGTGCCAGCAGCTCTGATAGCAATCAGCCCCAGCATTTT. The encoded protein is CASSSDSNQPQHF. The rearrangement uses TRBV7-8 and TRBJ1-5; D gene ambiguous. The CDR3 has 13 residues. Per germline, CDR1 SGHVS and CDR2 FQNEAQ. The ends were cut back, 4 bases at V and 0 bases at J, with 4 bases in the middle.

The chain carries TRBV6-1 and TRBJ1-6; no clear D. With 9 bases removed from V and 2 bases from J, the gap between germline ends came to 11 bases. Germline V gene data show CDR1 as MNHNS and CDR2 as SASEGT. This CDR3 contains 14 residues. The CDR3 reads CASQKGPYNSPLHF. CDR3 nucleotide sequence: TGTGCCAGTCAAAAAGGCCCCTATAATTCACCCCTCCACTTT.

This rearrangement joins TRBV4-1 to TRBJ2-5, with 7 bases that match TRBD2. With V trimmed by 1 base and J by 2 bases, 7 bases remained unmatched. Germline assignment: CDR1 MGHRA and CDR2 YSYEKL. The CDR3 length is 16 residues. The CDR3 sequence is CASSQGSAGLQETQYF. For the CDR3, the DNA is TGCGCCAGCAGCCAAGGGTCAGCGGGGCTACAAGAGACCCAGTACTTC.

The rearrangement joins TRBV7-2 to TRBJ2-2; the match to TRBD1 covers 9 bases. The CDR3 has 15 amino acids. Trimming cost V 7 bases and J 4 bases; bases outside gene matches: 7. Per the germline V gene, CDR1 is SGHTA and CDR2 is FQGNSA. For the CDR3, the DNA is TGTGCCAGCATCCCGGACAGGGGTTTCACCGGGGAGCTGTTTTTT. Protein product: CASIPDRGFTGELFF.